Detailed here is one TCR beta chain. These data are taken from a study of blood T cell repertoires in COVID-19. About the study: Sample material is recorded as cDNA or gDNA derived from T cells, B-cell-depleted T cells, or PBMCs.

Profiled with immunoSEQ multiplex PCR; TCRdb holds only in-frame clones, not every one. The sample carries under 70,000 clones, 90% recorded once. The CDR3 extends over 12 amino acids. Germline CDR1 reads SQVTM; CDR2 reads ANQGSEA. V was trimmed by 4 bases and J by 7 bases, leaving 13 bases between them. This TCR was recovered from a man older than 75 with acute or convalescent COVID-19. The rearrangement joins TRBV29-1 to TRBJ1-1; D is ambiguous. Sequences were obtained from peripheral blood. Here the CDR3 reads CSVGGGRGEAFF. The CDR3, as DNA: TGCAGCGTTGGGGGTGGCCGGGGTGAAGCTTTCTTT. Full variable domain (remainder filled in from reference TRBV29-1 and TRBJ1-1): SAVISQKPSRDICQRGTSLTIQCQVDSQVTMMFWYRQQPGQSLTLIATANQGSEATYESGFVIDKFPISRPNLTFSTLTVSNMSPEDSSIYLCSVGGGRGEAFFGQGTRLTVV.